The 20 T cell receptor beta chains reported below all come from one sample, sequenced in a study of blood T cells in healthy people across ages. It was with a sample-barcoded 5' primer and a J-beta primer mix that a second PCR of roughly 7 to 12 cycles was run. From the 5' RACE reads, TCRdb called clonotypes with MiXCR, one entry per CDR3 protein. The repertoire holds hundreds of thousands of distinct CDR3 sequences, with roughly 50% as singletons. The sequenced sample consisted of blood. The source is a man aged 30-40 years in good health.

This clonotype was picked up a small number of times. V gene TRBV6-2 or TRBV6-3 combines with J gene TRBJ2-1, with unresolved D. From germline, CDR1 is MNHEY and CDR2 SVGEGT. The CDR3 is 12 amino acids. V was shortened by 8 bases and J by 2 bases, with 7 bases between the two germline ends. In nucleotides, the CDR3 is TGTGCCAGCGGCGTGACCTACAATGAGCAGTTCTTC. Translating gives CASGVTYNEQFF.

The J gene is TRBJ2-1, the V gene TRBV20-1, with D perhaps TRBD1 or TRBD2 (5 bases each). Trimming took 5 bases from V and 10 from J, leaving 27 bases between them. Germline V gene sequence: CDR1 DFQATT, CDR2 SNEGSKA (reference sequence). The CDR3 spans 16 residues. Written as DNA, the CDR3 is TGCAGTGCTCCGTGGACTCATAAGGGTGGGGCCACCGAGCAGTTCTTC. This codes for CSAPWTHKGGATEQFF.

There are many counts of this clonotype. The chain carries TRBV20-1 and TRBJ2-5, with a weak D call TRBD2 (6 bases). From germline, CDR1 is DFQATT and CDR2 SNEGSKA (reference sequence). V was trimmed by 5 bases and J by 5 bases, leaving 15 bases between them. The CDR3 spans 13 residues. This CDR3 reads CSAHRESGETQYF. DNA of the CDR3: TGCAGTGCTCATCGGGAGTCCGGCGAGACCCAGTACTTC.

This CDR3 is CSAHSWSNYGYTF. CDR3 sequence (DNA): TGCAGTGCTCATAGCTGGAGTAACTATGGCTACACCTTC. The chain uses TRBV20-1 and TRBJ1-2; no clear D gene. The V gene's germline CDR1 is DFQATT and CDR2 SNEGSKA (reference sequence). Trimming removed 5 bases from V and 1 base from J, with 11 bases in between. The CDR3 extends over 13 amino acids.

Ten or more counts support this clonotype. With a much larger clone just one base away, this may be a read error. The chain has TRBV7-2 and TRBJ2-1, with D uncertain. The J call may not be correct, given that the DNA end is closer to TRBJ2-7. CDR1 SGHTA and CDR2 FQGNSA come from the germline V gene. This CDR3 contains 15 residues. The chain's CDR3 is CASSSLGVSYNEQYF. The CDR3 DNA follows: TGTGCCAGCAGCTCCCTGGGCGTCTCCTACAATGAGCAGTACTTC.

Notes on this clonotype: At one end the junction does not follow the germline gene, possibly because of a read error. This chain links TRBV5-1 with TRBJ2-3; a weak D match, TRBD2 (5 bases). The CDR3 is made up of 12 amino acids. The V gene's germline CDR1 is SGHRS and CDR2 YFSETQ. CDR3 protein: CASTTWGDTQYF. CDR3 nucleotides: TGCGCCAGCACCACATGGGGAGATACACAGTATTTT. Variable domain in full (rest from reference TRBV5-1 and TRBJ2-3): KAGVTQTPRYLIKTRGQQVTLSCSPISGHRSVSWYQQTPGQGLQFLFEYFSETQRNKGNFPGRFSGRQFSNSRSEMNVSTLELGDSALYLCASTTWGDTQYFGPGTRLTVL.

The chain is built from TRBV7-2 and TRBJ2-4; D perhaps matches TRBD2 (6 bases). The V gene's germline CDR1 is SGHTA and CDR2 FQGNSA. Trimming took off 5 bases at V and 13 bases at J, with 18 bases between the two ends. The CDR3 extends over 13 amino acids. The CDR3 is CASSTPNGGRQYF. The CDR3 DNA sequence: TGTGCCAGCAGCACGCCGAACGGAGGGCGGCAGTACTTC. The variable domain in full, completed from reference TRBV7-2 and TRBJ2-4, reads GAGVSQSPSNKVTEKGKDVELRCDPISGHTALYWYRQSLGQGLEFLIYFQGNSAPDKSGLPSDRFSAERTGGSVSTLTIQRTQQEDSAVYLCASSTPNGGRQYFGAGTRLSVL.

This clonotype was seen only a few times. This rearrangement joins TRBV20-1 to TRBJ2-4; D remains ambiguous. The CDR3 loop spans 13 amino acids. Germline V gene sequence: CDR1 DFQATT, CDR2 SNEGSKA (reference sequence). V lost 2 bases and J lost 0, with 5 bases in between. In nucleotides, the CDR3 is TGCAGTGCTAGAAATCCAGCCAAAAACATTCAGTACTTC. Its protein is CSARNPAKNIQYF.

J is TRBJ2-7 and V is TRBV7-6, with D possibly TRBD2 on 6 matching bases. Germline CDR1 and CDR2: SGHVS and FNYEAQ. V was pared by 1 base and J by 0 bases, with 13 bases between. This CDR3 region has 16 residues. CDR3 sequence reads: CASSLGGGLNSYEQYF. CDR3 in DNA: TGTGCCAGCAGCTTAGGGGGAGGCCTTAACTCCTACGAGCAGTACTTC.

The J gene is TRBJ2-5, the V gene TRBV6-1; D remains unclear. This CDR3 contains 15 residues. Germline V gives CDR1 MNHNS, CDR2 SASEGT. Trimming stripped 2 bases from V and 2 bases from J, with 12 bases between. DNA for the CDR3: TGTGCCAGCAGTGAACGGTACAACCAACAAGAGACCCAGTACTTC. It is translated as CASSERYNQQETQYF.

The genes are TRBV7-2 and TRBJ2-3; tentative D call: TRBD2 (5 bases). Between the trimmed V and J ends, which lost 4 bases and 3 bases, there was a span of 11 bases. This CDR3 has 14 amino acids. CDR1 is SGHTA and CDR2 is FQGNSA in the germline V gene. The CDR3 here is CASSSTRGTDTQYF. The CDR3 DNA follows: TGTGCCAGCAGCTCCACGCGAGGGACAGATACGCAGTATTTT.

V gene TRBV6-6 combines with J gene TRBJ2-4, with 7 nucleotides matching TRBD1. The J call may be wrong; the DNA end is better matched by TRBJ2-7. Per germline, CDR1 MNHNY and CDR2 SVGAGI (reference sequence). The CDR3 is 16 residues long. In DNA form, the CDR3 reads TGTGCCAGCAGTATACTAACAGGGGAGACCTCCTACGAGCAGTACTTC. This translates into CASSILTGETSYEQYF.

In nucleotides, the CDR3 is TGTGCCAGCAGTTACGGTTCCCCAGGAGGGGAGACCCAGTACTTC. As protein: CASSYGSPGGETQYF. V is TRBV6-5 and J is TRBJ2-5; a possible D gene is TRBD2 (6 bases). The CDR3 consists of 15 residues. Germline V gene data show CDR1 as MNHEY and CDR2 as SVGAGI. The V end was cut by 2 bases, the J end by 5 bases, with 15 bases between.

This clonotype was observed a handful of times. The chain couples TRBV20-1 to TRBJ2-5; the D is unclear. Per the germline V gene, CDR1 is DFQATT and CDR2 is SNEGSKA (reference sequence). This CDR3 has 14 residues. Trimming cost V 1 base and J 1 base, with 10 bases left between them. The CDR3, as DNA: TGCAGTGCTAGAGTCCCGGACGGCCAAGAGACCCAGTACTTC. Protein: CSARVPDGQETQYF.

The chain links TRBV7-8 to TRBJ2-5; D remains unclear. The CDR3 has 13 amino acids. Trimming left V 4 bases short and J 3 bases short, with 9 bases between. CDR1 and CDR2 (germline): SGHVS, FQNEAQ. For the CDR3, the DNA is TGTGCCAGCAGCTCCTCCAATAAAGAGACCCAGTACTTC. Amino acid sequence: CASSSSNKETQYF.

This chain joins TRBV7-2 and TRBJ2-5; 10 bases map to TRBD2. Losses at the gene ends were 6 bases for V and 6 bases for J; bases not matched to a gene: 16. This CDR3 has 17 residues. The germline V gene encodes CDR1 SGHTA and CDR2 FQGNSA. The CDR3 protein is CASRVMEASGSLKTQYF. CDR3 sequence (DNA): TGTGCCAGCAGAGTTATGGAGGCTAGCGGGAGTTTGAAGACCCAGTACTTC.

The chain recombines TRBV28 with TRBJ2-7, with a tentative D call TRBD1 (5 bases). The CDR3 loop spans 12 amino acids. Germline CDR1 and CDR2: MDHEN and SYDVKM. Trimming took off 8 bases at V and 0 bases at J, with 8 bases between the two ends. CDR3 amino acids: CASQGDSYEQYF. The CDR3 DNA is TGTGCCAGCCAGGGTGACTCCTACGAGCAGTACTTC.

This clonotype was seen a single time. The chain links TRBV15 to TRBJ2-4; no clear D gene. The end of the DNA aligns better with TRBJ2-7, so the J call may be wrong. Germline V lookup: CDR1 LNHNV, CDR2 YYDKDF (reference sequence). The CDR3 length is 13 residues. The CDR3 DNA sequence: TGTGCCACCAGCGACACCGCCGCGTACGAGCAGTACTTC. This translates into CATSDTAAYEQYF.

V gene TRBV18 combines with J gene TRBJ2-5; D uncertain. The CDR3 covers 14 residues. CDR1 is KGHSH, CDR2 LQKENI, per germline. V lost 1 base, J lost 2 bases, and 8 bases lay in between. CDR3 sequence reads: CASSPRSSQETQYF. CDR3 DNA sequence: TGTGCCAGCTCACCACGATCCTCGCAAGAGACCCAGTACTTC.

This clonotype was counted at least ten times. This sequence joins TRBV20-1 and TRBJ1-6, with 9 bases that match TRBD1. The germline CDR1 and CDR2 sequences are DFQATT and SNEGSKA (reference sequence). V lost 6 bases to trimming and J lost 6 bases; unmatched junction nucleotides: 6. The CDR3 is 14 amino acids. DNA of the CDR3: TGCAGTGCCACAGACAGGGGGTCTAATTCACCCCTCCACTTT. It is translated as CSATDRGSNSPLHF.